The clone carrying this T cell receptor (beta chain) was seen ten or more times. Its antigen is unidentified. The sample comes from a study of T cells in Graves' hyperthyroidism and ophthalmopathy. Study results and limitations: Ophthalmopathy and stable hyperthyroidism were told apart by a 13 V-J model. Appearing also in blood were most of the thyroid clonotypes expanded above 0.001.

Researchers amplified the TCR beta CDR3 regions from RNA transcripts. A first-round RT-PCR of the TCR CDR3 used the HTBI primer set. TCRdb independently ran MiXCR on the multiplex PCR reads; one entry per CDR3 protein. The sample lists approximately 510,000 distinct CDR3 sequences, around 20% seen once, with more than 25% in the top ten. Germline V CDR1 and CDR2: SEHNR, FQNEAQ (reference sequence). V lost 5 bases to trimming and J lost 4 bases, with 12 bases between them. The CDR3 is 14 residues long. Patients were excluded because of uncontrolled infection, other autoimmune disease, pregnancy or lactation. Roughly 9.1 ml of fresh peripheral blood supplied the PBMCs.

The sequence was collected from a man between 18 and 29 years old with Graves' hyperthyroidism. This rearrangement joins TRBV7-9 to TRBJ1-3, with D uncertain. The sequenced material came from blood. The CDR3 bases are TGTGCCAGCAGCCCTGTGACTGCCGGAAACACCATATATTTT. Translated: CASSPVTAGNTIYF.